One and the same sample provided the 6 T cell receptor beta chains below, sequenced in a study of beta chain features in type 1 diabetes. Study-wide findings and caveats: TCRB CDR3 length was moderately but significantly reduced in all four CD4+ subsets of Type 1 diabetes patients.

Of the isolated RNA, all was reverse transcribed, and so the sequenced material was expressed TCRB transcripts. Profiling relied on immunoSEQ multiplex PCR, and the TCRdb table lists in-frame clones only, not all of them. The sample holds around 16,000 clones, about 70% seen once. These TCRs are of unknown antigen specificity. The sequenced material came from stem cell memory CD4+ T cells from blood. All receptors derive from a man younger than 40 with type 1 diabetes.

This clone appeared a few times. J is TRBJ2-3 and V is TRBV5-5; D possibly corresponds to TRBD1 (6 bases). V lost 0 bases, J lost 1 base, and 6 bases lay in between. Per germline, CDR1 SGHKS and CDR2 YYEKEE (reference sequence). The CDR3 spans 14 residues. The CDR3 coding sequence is TGTGCCAGCAGCTTGGGGGGGCGCACAGATACGCAGTATTTT. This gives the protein CASSLGGRTDTQYF.

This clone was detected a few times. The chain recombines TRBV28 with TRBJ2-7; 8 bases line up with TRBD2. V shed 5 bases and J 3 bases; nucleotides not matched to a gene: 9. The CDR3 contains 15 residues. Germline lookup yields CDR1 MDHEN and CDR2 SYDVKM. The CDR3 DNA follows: TGTGCCAGCAGTCCCCGGGAGGGCAAGGGCTACGAGCAGTACTTC. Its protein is CASSPREGKGYEQYF.

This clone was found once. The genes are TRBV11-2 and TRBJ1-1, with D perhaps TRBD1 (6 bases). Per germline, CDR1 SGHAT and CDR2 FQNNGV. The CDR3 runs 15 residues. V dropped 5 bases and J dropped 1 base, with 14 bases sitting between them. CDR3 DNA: TGTGCCAGCAGCCTTCGACAGGTTAAGAACACTGAAGCTTTCTTT. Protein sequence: CASSLRQVKNTEAFF.

The CDR3 nucleotides are TGTGCCAGCTCGGGAGGGGGTCGGGATACGCAGTATTTT. The encoded protein is CASSGGGRDTQYF. The genes are TRBV2 and TRBJ2-3; 8 bases fit TRBD2. The germline gives CDR1 SNHLY, CDR2 FYNNEI. The CDR3 is 13 amino acids. The V and J ends lost 8 bases and 6 bases, in that order; junction bases with no gene match: 7.

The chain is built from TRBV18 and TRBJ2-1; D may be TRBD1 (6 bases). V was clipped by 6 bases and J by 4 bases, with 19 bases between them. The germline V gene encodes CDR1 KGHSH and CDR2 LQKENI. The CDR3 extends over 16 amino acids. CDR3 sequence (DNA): TGTGCCAGCTCCCGAAACCAACAGGGTGGATACAATGAGCAGTTCTTC. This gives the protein CASSRNQQGGYNEQFF.

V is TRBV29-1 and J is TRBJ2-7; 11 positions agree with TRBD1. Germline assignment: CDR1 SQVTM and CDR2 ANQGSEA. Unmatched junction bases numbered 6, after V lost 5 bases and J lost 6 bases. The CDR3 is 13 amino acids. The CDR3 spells CSVSDRGLSEQYF. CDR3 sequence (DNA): TGCAGCGTTTCGGACAGGGGGCTTTCCGAGCAGTACTTC.